The 9 T cell receptor beta chains reported below all come from one sample, sequenced in a study of neurological immune-mediated disorders. MiXCR was run by TCRdb on the 5' RACE reads, yielding one entry per CDR3 protein. The table lists more than 45,000 distinct CDR3 sequences, around 3.4% of them singletons, with about 5.5% in the top ten. The specimen sequenced was PBMCs. The receptors come from a man aged 40-49 years with multiple sclerosis.

This clonotype was recorded many times. The V gene is TRBV6-5, the J gene TRBJ2-5; tentatively, D is TRBD1 or TRBD2 (6 bases each). Germline V gene lookup returns CDR1 MNHEY and CDR2 SVGAGI. The CDR3 spans 14 residues. V was pared by 5 bases and J by 1 base, with 11 bases between. The chain's CDR3 is CASSGRDTQETQYF. CDR3 DNA sequence: TGTGCCAGCAGTGGGCGGGACACCCAAGAGACCCAGTACTTC.

This clonotype occurred many times. The V call is TRBV5-1, the J call TRBJ2-3; 8 nucleotides match TRBD1. This CDR3 has 15 residues. The germline CDR1 and CDR2 sequences are SGHRS and YFSETQ. The V segment lost 0 bases and the J segment 4 bases; nucleotides outside the gene matches: 4. The CDR3 DNA sequence: TGCGCCAGCAGCTTGGCACCAGGGGGCGCAGATACGCAGTATTTT. Translation gives CASSLAPGGADTQYF.

This clonotype was observed at least ten times. The chain has TRBV20-1 and TRBJ2-3; D gene unclear. V lost 5 bases to trimming and J lost 6 bases, with 12 bases between them. CDR1 DFQATT and CDR2 SNEGSKA come from the germline V gene (reference sequence). CDR3 size: 12 residues. The CDR3 sequence: CSAEARRDTQYF. The CDR3 nucleotides read TGCAGTGCTGAAGCGCGGCGGGATACGCAGTATTTT.

In this sample, this clonotype turned up a few times. The chain combines TRBV7-6 with TRBJ2-2, with D perhaps assigned TRBD1 or TRBD2 (5 bases each). Germline assignment: CDR1 SGHVS and CDR2 FNYEAQ. Trimming stripped 2 bases from V and 1 base from J, with 11 bases between. The CDR3 has 16 residues. CDR3 amino acids: CASSLRGRGNTGELFF. The CDR3 region has the DNA TGTGCCAGCAGCTTACGGGGCCGCGGGAACACCGGGGAGCTGTTTTTT.

This clonotype was recorded many times. The chain is built from TRBV29-1 and TRBJ2-1; 10 bases are a match to TRBD2. J gave up 8 bases and V 4 bases, and 5 bases lay outside the gene matches. This CDR3 has 13 amino acids. Germline loops: CDR1 SQVTM, CDR2 ANQGSEA. Written as DNA, the CDR3 is TGCAGCGTTGTCAGCGGGGGGGGTGATGAGCAGTTCTTC. It encodes CSVVSGGGDEQFF.

This clonotype was found many times. V usage is TRBV20-1 and J usage is TRBJ1-2; 10 bases match TRBD1. The CDR3 consists of 14 residues. Germline trimming cut 3 bases from V and 3 bases from J; bases unmatched to any gene: 4. Germline CDR1 and CDR2: DFQATT and SNEGSKA (reference sequence). The CDR3 DNA is TGCAGTGCTAGGACGACAGGGGGCGACTATGGCTACACCTTC. It codes for CSARTTGGDYGYTF.

This clonotype was observed at least ten times. V gene TRBV7-2 combines with J gene TRBJ1-1; unclear D gene. Germline-derived CDR1 and CDR2 are SGHTA and FQGNSA. Trimming left V 0 bases short and J 1 base short, with 9 bases between. The CDR3 length is 15 residues. The CDR3 sequence: CASSLAPRTNTEAFF. DNA for the CDR3: TGTGCCAGCAGCTTAGCGCCCCGCACGAACACTGAAGCTTTCTTT.

Notes on this clonotype: A read error may be the cause here, since a much bigger clone is one base away. This chain connects TRBV4-1 to TRBJ2-2, with 11 bases fitting TRBD2. Germline V gene sequence: CDR1 MGHRA, CDR2 YSYEKL. V shed 4 bases, J shed 4 bases, and the junction held 5 bases outside the gene matches. The CDR3 contains 16 residues. CDR3: CASSRTSGGTTGELFF. The DNA of the CDR3 is TGCGCCAGCAGCCGTACTAGCGGGGGAACCACCGGGGAGCTGTTTTTT.

The sample holds many counts of this clonotype. The gene calls are TRBV20-1 and TRBJ1-2; TRBD1 might be the D (6 bases). The CDR3 length is 13 residues. Trimming took off 6 bases at V and 6 bases at J, with 17 bases between the two ends. The germline gives CDR1 DFQATT, CDR2 SNEGSKA (reference sequence). CDR3 bases: TGCAGTGCCAAACGGGCAGGGGAAAATGGCTACACCTTC. Protein: CSAKRAGENGYTF.